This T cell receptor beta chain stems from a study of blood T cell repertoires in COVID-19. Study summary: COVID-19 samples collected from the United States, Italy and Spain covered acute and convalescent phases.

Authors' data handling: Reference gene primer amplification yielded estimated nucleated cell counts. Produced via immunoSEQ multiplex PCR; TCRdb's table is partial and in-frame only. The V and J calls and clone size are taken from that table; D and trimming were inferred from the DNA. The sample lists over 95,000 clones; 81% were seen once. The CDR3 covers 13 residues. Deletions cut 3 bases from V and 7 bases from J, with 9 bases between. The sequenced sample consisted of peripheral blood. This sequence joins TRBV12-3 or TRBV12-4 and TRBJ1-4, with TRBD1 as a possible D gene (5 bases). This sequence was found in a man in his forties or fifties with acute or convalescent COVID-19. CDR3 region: CASSFFQGEKLFF. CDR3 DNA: TGTGCCAGCAGTTTCTTCCAGGGTGAAAAACTGTTTTTT.